The 26 T cell receptor beta chains below all came from one sample that was sequenced in a study of beta chain features in type 1 diabetes. As every portion of the isolated RNA was reverse transcribed, the sequencing read expressed TCRB transcripts. The data were produced by immunoSEQ multiplex PCR, yet TCRdb's version contains in-frame clones alone and is incomplete. The sample holds around 53,000 clones; about 60% are singletons and the top ten take under 0.3%. Study conclusions and caveats: Type 1 diabetes patients had TCRB CDR3s that were shorter (moderately but significantly so) in all four CD4+ subsets.

These receptors' antigens are unknown. The sample consisted of stem cell memory CD4+ T cells from blood. These receptors originate from a woman in her 30s with type 1 diabetes.

V is TRBV30 and J is TRBJ1-3; no clear D. CDR1 is GTSNPN and CDR2 is SVGIG in the germline V gene (reference sequence). The ends were cut back, 0 bases at V and 4 bases at J, with 7 bases in the middle. This CDR3 contains 13 residues. CDR3 in amino acids: CAWSVRRGNTIYF. CDR3 nucleotide sequence: TGTGCCTGGAGTGTACGTAGAGGAAACACCATATATTTT.

The chain employs TRBV12-5 and TRBJ2-7; TRBD1 matches 12 bases. V lost 0 bases to trimming and J lost 0 bases; unmatched junction nucleotides: 12. From germline, CDR1 is LGHNT and CDR2 FRNRAP. The CDR3 runs 20 residues. The CDR3 reads CASGLVLGTGGRLSSYEQYF. CDR3 sequence (DNA): TGTGCTAGTGGTTTGGTTTTGGGGACAGGGGGCCGACTGAGCTCCTACGAGCAGTACTTC.

The chain links TRBV2 to TRBJ1-1; possibly TRBD1 for D (6 bases). V lost 5 bases and J lost 6, with 16 bases in between. The CDR3 consists of 14 residues. The germline gives CDR1 SNHLY, CDR2 FYNNEI. CDR3 in amino acids: CASSSLTRGPEAFF. In nucleotides, the CDR3 is TGTGCCAGCAGTAGTCTTACCAGGGGACCTGAAGCTTTCTTT.

The rearrangement links TRBV29-1 to TRBJ2-1; TRBD1 matches 7 bases. V was pared by 7 bases and J by 6 bases, with 12 bases of the junction left unmatched. The CDR3 extends over 14 amino acids. CDR1 is SQVTM and CDR2 is ANQGSEA in the germline V gene. CDR3 DNA: TGCAGCGCCGTTCGCGACAGGGAACCCAATGAGCAGTTCTTC. It yields the protein CSAVRDREPNEQFF.

The rearrangement links TRBV2 to TRBJ1-4; TRBD1 aligns across 7 bases. The CDR3 spans 15 residues. The germline gives CDR1 SNHLY, CDR2 FYNNEI. With V trimmed by 3 bases and J by 3 bases, 4 bases remained unmatched. For the CDR3, the DNA is TGTGCCAGCAGTGACGACAGGGCAGCTAATGAAAAACTGTTTTTT. This encodes CASSDDRAANEKLFF.

The chain uses TRBV19 and TRBJ2-1, with D unclear. V was trimmed by 3 bases and J by 5 bases, leaving 14 bases between them. CDR3 length: 15 residues. Germline V gene lookup returns CDR1 LNHDA and CDR2 SQIVND (reference sequence). CDR3 DNA sequence: TGTGCCAGTAGTATGTCACTGGCGGCTCACAATGAGCAGTTCTTC. Amino acids: CASSMSLAAHNEQFF.

V usage is TRBV15 and J usage is TRBJ2-1; TRBD1 aligns across 9 bases. Looked up from germline, CDR1 is LNHNV and CDR2 is YYDKDF (reference sequence). The CDR3 sequence is 16 residues long. V was pared by 5 bases and J by 5 bases, with 10 bases of the junction left unmatched. CDR3 bases: TGTGCCACCAGCCCCGGTGGAGGGACAGGGAACAATGAGCAGTTCTTC. The encoded protein is CATSPGGGTGNNEQFF.

The chain is built from TRBV27 and TRBJ1-2; a possible D gene is TRBD1 (6 bases). Germline CDR1 and CDR2: MNHEY and SMNVEV (reference sequence). The CDR3 has 15 residues. V was shortened by 4 bases and J by 1 base, with 13 bases between the two germline ends. Here the CDR3 DNA reads TGTGCCAGCAGTTCCACAGGGACCGTTAACTATGGCTACACCTTC. It translates to CASSSTGTVNYGYTF.

This clone has a handful of counts. The rearrangement joins TRBV7-9 to TRBJ2-5; perhaps TRBD1 as D (7 bases). CDR1 and CDR2 (germline): SEHNR, FQNEAQ (reference sequence). The CDR3 is 16 amino acids. V gave up 7 bases and J gave up 2 bases, with 20 bases separating them. The CDR3 sequence: CASTTTRRGRQETQYF. CDR3 sequence (DNA): TGTGCCAGCACCACCACCAGGAGGGGGCGTCAAGAGACCCAGTACTTC.

This clone came up a few times. The chain employs TRBV10-3 and TRBJ1-5; perhaps TRBD1 as D (5 bases). In germline, CDR1 is ENHRY, CDR2 SYGVKD. The CDR3 spans 13 residues. Trimming took 6 bases from V and 7 from J, leaving 13 bases between them. The CDR3 loop reads CAISLGGGQPQHF. The CDR3 nucleotides are TGTGCCATCAGCCTCGGGGGAGGCCAGCCCCAGCATTTT.

The chain joins TRBV4-1 to TRBJ2-6; perhaps TRBD2 as D (5 bases). CDR1 MGHRA and CDR2 YSYEKL come from the germline V gene. CDR3 length: 19 residues. Trimming stripped 0 bases from V and 0 bases from J, with 15 bases between. CDR3 sequence: CASSQDTGNHISGANVLTF. The DNA for the CDR3 is TGCGCCAGCAGCCAAGATACGGGGAACCATATCTCTGGGGCCAACGTCCTGACTTTC.

V gene TRBV30 combines with J gene TRBJ1-2, with D unresolved. V lost 6 bases to trimming and J lost 0 bases, with 11 bases between them. This CDR3 has 13 residues. Germline V gene lookup returns CDR1 GTSNPN and CDR2 SVGIG (reference sequence). The CDR3 DNA reads TGTGCCTGCCACATGGCCGCTAACTATGGCTACACCTTC. Amino acid sequence: CACHMAANYGYTF.

This clone was counted a few times. The chain employs TRBV7-3 and TRBJ2-1, with TRBD2 matching 8 bases. CDR1 and CDR2 from the germline V gene are SGHTA and FQGTGA. The CDR3 contains 13 residues. The V segment lost 6 bases and the J segment 7 bases; nucleotides outside the gene matches: 5. This CDR3 reads CASSASGRNEQFF. The CDR3 DNA reads TGTGCCAGCAGTGCTAGCGGGCGTAATGAGCAGTTCTTC. Filled out from reference TRBV7-3 and TRBJ2-1, the complete variable domain reads GAGVSQTPSNKVTEKGKYVELRCDPISGHTALYWYRQSLGQGPEFLIYFQGTGAADDSGLPNDRFFAVRPEGSVSTLKIQRTERGDSAVYLCASSASGRNEQFFGPGTRLTVL.

The chain recombines TRBV5-1 with TRBJ2-5; D unclear. Trimming stripped 4 bases from V and 5 bases from J, with 6 bases between. Germline-derived CDR1 and CDR2 are SGHRS and YFSETQ. This CDR3 is built from 11 residues. Here the CDR3 reads CASSLEETQYF. CDR3 coding DNA: TGCGCCAGCAGCCTAGAGGAGACCCAGTACTTC.

The chain uses TRBV2 and TRBJ2-2; no definite D call. Trimming pared 8 bases from V and 10 bases from J, leaving 11 bases between. Germline V gives CDR1 SNHLY, CDR2 FYNNEI. There are 11 residues in the CDR3. The CDR3 nucleotides are TGTGCCAGCGTTGAAGGCGTGGAGCTGTTTTTT. It specifies CASVEGVELFF.

The chain has TRBV4-1 and TRBJ2-3, with D perhaps matching TRBD2 (6 bases). CDR3 length equals 15 residues. Germline CDR1 MGHRA, CDR2 YSYEKL. The V end lost 4 bases, the J end lost 2 bases, and 13 bases lay between the germline ends. CDR3 amino acids: CASSRSGSTTDTQYF. DNA of the CDR3: TGCGCCAGCAGCCGTAGCGGTTCTACCACAGATACGCAGTATTTT.

This sequence joins TRBV5-1 and TRBJ1-5; 9 bases fit TRBD1. This CDR3 is built from 14 residues. The ends lost 4 bases at V and 8 bases at J; junction bases unmatched: 7. Per germline, CDR1 SGHRS and CDR2 YFSETQ. The CDR3 here is CASSPGQGMEPQHF. The CDR3, as DNA: TGCGCCAGCAGCCCCGGACAGGGGATGGAGCCCCAGCATTTT. The full variable domain, completed using reference TRBV5-1 and TRBJ1-5, is KAGVTQTPRYLIKTRGQQVTLSCSPISGHRSVSWYQQTPGQGLQFLFEYFSETQRNKGNFPGRFSGRQFSNSRSEMNVSTLELGDSALYLCASSPGQGMEPQHFGDGTRLSIL.

The chain has TRBV18 and TRBJ1-4; TRBD1 aligns across 8 bases. With V trimmed by 1 base and J by 2 bases, 6 bases remained unmatched. The CDR3 runs 17 residues. CDR1 is KGHSH and CDR2 is LQKENI in the germline V gene. In DNA, the CDR3 is TGTGCCAGCTCACCACGGTCGGGACAGGCGACTAATGAAAAACTGTTTTTT. Its translation: CASSPRSGQATNEKLFF.

The sample holds a few counts of this clone. V is TRBV19 and J is TRBJ2-7, with D tentatively TRBD1 (6 bases). CDR1 and CDR2 from the germline V gene are LNHDA and SQIVND (reference sequence). CDR3 size: 15 residues. V dropped 5 bases and J dropped 1 base, with 15 bases sitting between them. The CDR3 region has the DNA TGTGCCAGTAGTTCAGCCGGGACAATATCCTACGAGCAGTACTTC. Translating it yields CASSSAGTISYEQYF.

This clone was counted a few times. The CDR3 bases are TGTGCCAGCTCACCACAGGGGTTAACCTACGAGCAGTACTTC. This gives the protein CASSPQGLTYEQYF. V is TRBV18 and J is TRBJ2-7; TRBD1 is a possible D gene (5 bases). CDR3 length: 14 amino acids. Germline lookup yields CDR1 KGHSH and CDR2 LQKENI. V was shortened by 1 base and J by 2 bases, with 9 bases between the two germline ends.

The chain combines TRBV6-5 with TRBJ2-3; D is unresolved. Trimming removed 2 bases at V and 8 bases at J, with 11 bases between. CDR1 is MNHEY, CDR2 SVGAGI, per germline. The length of the CDR3 is 13 residues. Here the CDR3 DNA reads TGTGCCAGCAGTTACGCTTCCTCGGGTACGCAGTATTTT. Amino acid sequence: CASSYASSGTQYF.

This chain links TRBV19 with TRBJ2-7, with 7 positions matching TRBD2. Unmatched junction bases numbered 8, after V lost 11 bases and J lost 4 bases. Germline CDR1 LNHDA, CDR2 SQIVND (reference sequence). This CDR3 has 12 residues. CDR3 in DNA: TGTGCCGCTGGGGGGGAGATGTACGAGCAGTACTTC. It codes for CAAGGEMYEQYF.

The chain combines TRBV29-1 with TRBJ2-6, with TRBD1 matching 11 bases. The V gene end was trimmed by 4 bases and the J gene end by 4 bases; junction bases not matched to a gene: 9. The CDR3 loop spans 17 amino acids. Germline V lookup: CDR1 SQVTM, CDR2 ANQGSEA. CDR3 DNA sequence: TGCAGCGTTGGGATTGGACAGGGGGCAGGGGGGGCCAACGTCCTGACTTTC. Protein: CSVGIGQGAGGANVLTF.

The chain couples TRBV5-1 to TRBJ2-7; 12 nucleotides align to TRBD2. The CDR3 sequence is 16 residues long. V lost 0 bases, J lost 6 bases, and 7 bases stayed unmatched. From germline, CDR1 is SGHRS and CDR2 YFSETQ. The CDR3 bases are TGCGCCAGCAGCTTGGCCGTGACTAGCGGGGGTGGCGAGCAGTACTTC. Translation gives CASSLAVTSGGGEQYF. The complete variable domain, with remaining parts taken from reference TRBV5-1 and TRBJ2-7, reads KAGVTQTPRYLIKTRGQQVTLSCSPISGHRSVSWYQQTPGQGLQFLFEYFSETQRNKGNFPGRFSGRQFSNSRSEMNVSTLELGDSALYLCASSLAVTSGGGEQYFGPGTRLTVT.

Here the CDR3 reads CASRLAGTDNEQFF. CDR3 nucleotide sequence: TGTGCCAGCAGACTAGCGGGAACTGACAATGAGCAGTTCTTC. The chain joins TRBV7-3 to TRBJ2-1; TRBD2 agrees at 10 bases. With V trimmed by 6 bases and J by 5 bases, 4 bases remained unmatched. Germline V lookup: CDR1 SGHTA, CDR2 FQGTGA. CDR3 length equals 14 residues.

The V gene is TRBV7-2, the J gene TRBJ2-3, with D possibly TRBD1 on 6 matching bases. The CDR3 length is 14 residues. V lost 5 bases and J 2 bases, leaving 11 bases between the germline ends. Germline assignment: CDR1 SGHTA and CDR2 FQGNSA. The CDR3 sequence is CASSRQVYTDTQYF. In nucleotides, the CDR3 is TGTGCCAGCAGCCGACAGGTTTACACAGATACGCAGTATTTT. The variable domain in full, completed from reference TRBV7-2 and TRBJ2-3, reads GAGVSQSPSNKVTEKGKDVELRCDPISGHTALYWYRQSLGQGLEFLIYFQGNSAPDKSGLPSDRFSAERTGGSVSTLTIQRTQQEDSAVYLCASSRQVYTDTQYFGPGTRLTVL.